Listed below are T cell receptor beta chains from one sample, sequenced in a study of cytomegalovirus exposure and HLA in healthy donors. Repertoires were generated with immunoSEQ multiplex PCR, while TCRdb's copy carries only in-frame clones and drops some. Here the sample spans some 68,000 clones, about 94% being singletons. The sample taken for sequencing was PBMCs. Every receptor here comes from a man aged 18 to 35 in good health and CMV-seropositive. CDR3s include the opening cysteine and the closing phenylalanine or tryptophan. The D gene is left open where the match is weak. Size is omitted from some rows. Given values are once, few, many or a class for expanded clones.

TGTGCCAGCAGCTTAGGGGATGGAGGGCCCTATGGCTACACCTTC,CASSLGDGGPYGYTF,NA,TRBJ1-2,TRBV7-9,NA
TGCGCCAGCAGTGAGTCGGAAAGCGGACCGAACACCGGGGAGCTGTTTTTT,CASSESESGPNTGELFF,NA,TRBJ2-2,TRBV10-2,NA
TGTGCCAGCAGGGACAGGGCGGAGAAAAACATTCAGTACTTC,CASRDRAEKNIQYF,TRBD1,TRBJ2-4,TRBV6-1,once
TGTGCCAGCAGTACCTCCGGGACAGGGGGCTGGGAGCAGTACTTC,CASSTSGTGGWEQYF,TRBD1,TRBJ2-7,TRBV28,once
TGCGCCAGCGGTCCAGGGGTTGGGGAGACCCAGTACTTC,CASGPGVGETQYF,NA,TRBJ2-5,TRBV5-1,NA
TGTGCCAGCAGTTTCCGCTACCGCCCCCTCAAGGGGACTGAAGCTTTCTTT,CASSFRYRPLKGTEAFF,NA,TRBJ1-1,TRBV28,NA
TGTGCCTGGCAGGAGGGGGGGGCCAGGGAGACCCAGTACTTC,CAWQEGGARETQYF,NA,TRBJ2-5,TRBV30,NA
TGTGCCAGCAGCCAACAGGGGGCAAAACAGCCCCAGCATTTT,CASSQQGAKQPQHF,TRBD1,TRBJ1-5,TRBV14,NA
TGTGCCAGCAGCCCTGGGACAGGGGGTTCAAATGAGCAGTTCTTC,CASSPGTGGSNEQFF,TRBD1,TRBJ2-1,TRBV7-9,NA
TGTGCCAGCAGTTCGCCTACAGGGAACTATGGCTACACCTTC,CASSSPTGNYGYTF,NA,TRBJ1-2,TRBV28,NA
TGTGCCAGCAGTGGAGGTGGGAAGCAGGGGGGTTTTTACGAGCAGTACTTC,CASSGGGKQGGFYEQYF,NA,TRBJ2-7,TRBV6-1,NA
TGTGCCAGCAGTGAAGCAGGGACAGGTCCCTTCTACGAGCAGTACTTC,CASSEAGTGPFYEQYF,TRBD1,TRBJ2-7,TRBV2,NA
TGTGCCAGCAGCTTAGGTCTCGCGTACGGCAATGAGCAGTTCTTC,CASSLGLAYGNEQFF,NA,TRBJ2-1,TRBV7-2,NA
TGTGCCAGCAGCCCCGACGGGTATAATTCACCCCTCCACTTT,CASSPDGYNSPLHF,NA,TRBJ1-6,TRBV7-3,few
TGCGCCAGCTGCTTACCCGGTCTCACCTACGAGCAGTACTTC,CASCLPGLTYEQYF,NA,TRBJ2-7,TRBV10-2,NA
TGCGCCAGCAGTGAGTGGACTATGAGTCGGACCGGGGAGCTGTTTTTT,CASSEWTMSRTGELFF,NA,TRBJ2-2,TRBV10-1,NA
TGCGCCAGCAGCCAAGAGGATACGCAGTATTTT,CASSQEDTQYF,NA,TRBJ2-3,TRBV5-1,NA
TGTGCCAGCAGCCCCCGACAGCCTGGTGAAAAACTGTTTTTT,CASSPRQPGEKLFF,NA,TRBJ1-4,TRBV9,NA
TGTGCCAGCAGTCCCGGGACTAGCGGGAGCAATGAGCAGTTCTTC,CASSPGTSGSNEQFF,TRBD2,TRBJ2-1,TRBV6-4,NA
TGTGCCAGCAGCTTGCAGGGGGCTGACACTGAAGCTTTCTTT,CASSLQGADTEAFF,TRBD1,TRBJ1-1,TRBV5-5,NA
TGTGCCACCAGCAGAACTCAGGGGGCAGCGGAGACCCAGTACTTC,CATSRTQGAAETQYF,TRBD1,TRBJ2-5,TRBV15,NA
TGCGCCAGCAGGAGAGGGGACAGGGGGCAAGAGCAGTTCTTC,CASRRGDRGQEQFF,TRBD1,TRBJ2-1,TRBV5-1,NA
TGCGCCAGCAGCTTGGCTGGTCGGGAGCCCCAGCATTTT,CASSLAGREPQHF,NA,TRBJ1-5,TRBV5-1,NA
TGTGCCAGCAGAACGGGGAGTTCTCCCACTGTAAAACTGTTTTTT,CASRTGSSPTVKLFF,NA,TRBJ1-4,TRBV6-5,NA
TGTGCCAGCAGAAAAAGACAGGACAATCAGCCCCAGCATTTT,CASRKRQDNQPQHF,NA,TRBJ1-5,TRBV28,NA
TGTGCCAGCAGGCTTCTACGGGACAGGGGCTACGAGCAGTACTTC,CASRLLRDRGYEQYF,TRBD1,TRBJ2-7,TRBV2,NA
TGTGCCTGGGCGGGCAGGGGGCTAGTAGGCTACACCTTC,CAWAGRGLVGYTF,TRBD1,TRBJ1-2,TRBV30,NA
TGTGCCAGCACGATGTCGGGGGAGGCCTACGAGCAGTACTTC,CASTMSGEAYEQYF,NA,TRBJ2-7,TRBV6-6,NA
TGCGCCAGCAGCTATTCCTCCGACAGGGTCGGGTTTGAAAAACTGTTTTTT,CASSYSSDRVGFEKLFF,TRBD1,TRBJ1-4,TRBV5-1,NA
TGCGCCAGCAGCCTCTCGGACAAGACCTATAATTCACCCCTCCACTTT,CASSLSDKTYNSPLHF,NA,TRBJ1-6,TRBV5-1,NA
TGTGCCAGCAGTTCTCTCGGGAGTTACTACGAGCAGTACTTC,CASSSLGSYYEQYF,NA,TRBJ2-7,TRBV27,NA
TGTGCCAGCAGTTCTAGCGGGGAGCTGTTTTTT,CASSSSGELFF,NA,TRBJ2-2,TRBV28,NA
TGCGCCAGCCTCGCATCCCTGGCGGGGTTAGACACCGGGGAGCTGTTTTTT,CASLASLAGLDTGELFF,NA,TRBJ2-2,TRBV5-1,NA
TGCGCCAGCAGGGTTCGGACAGCCTCCTATGGCTACACCTTC,CASRVRTASYGYTF,NA,TRBJ1-2,TRBV5-1,NA
TGTGCCAGCAGTCTACCCGGAAACACCATATATTTT,CASSLPGNTIYF,NA,TRBJ1-3,TRBV6-5,NA
TGCGCCAGCAGCTTGGCTCCGAACACTGAAGCTTTCTTT,CASSLAPNTEAFF,NA,TRBJ1-1,TRBV5-1,NA
TGTGCCAGCAGCGCGTATACTAGCGGGGGGGCCAATGAGCAGTTCTTC,CASSAYTSGGANEQFF,TRBD2,TRBJ2-1,TRBV2,NA
TGTGCCAGCAGCTTAAAACCAGGGGCTTCCTACGAGCAGTACTTC,CASSLKPGASYEQYF,NA,TRBJ2-7,TRBV11-3,NA
TGTGCCAGCAACTCAGGGGGATGGGAGACCCAGTACTTC,CASNSGGWETQYF,TRBD1,TRBJ2-5,TRBV11-2,NA
TGCGCCAGCAGTCTTACCAGGGCAGGGGCCAACGTCCTGACTTTC,CASSLTRAGANVLTF,NA,TRBJ2-6,TRBV4-1,NA
TGCGCCAGCAGCCAAGGGCTACAGGGTTCGGTCAATCAGCCCCAGCATTTT,CASSQGLQGSVNQPQHF,NA,TRBJ1-5,TRBV4-1,NA